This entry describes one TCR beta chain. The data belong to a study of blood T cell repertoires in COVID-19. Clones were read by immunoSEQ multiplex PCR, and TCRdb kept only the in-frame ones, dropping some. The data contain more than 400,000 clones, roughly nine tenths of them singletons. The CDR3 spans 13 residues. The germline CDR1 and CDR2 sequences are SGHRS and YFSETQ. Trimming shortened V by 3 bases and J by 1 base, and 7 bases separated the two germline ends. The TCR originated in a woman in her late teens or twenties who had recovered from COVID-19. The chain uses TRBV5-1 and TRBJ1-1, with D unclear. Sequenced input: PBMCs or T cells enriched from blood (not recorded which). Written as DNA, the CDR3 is TGCGCCAGCAGCTATACACCGAACACTGAAGCTTTCTTT. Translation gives CASSYTPNTEAFF.